This entry is about one TCR beta chain. Its antigen is as yet unknown. The sample comes from a study of T cell responses to AZD1222 COVID-19 vaccine. Overall study results and limits: Females outnumbered males among donors, who were mostly white British; clonal diversity was possibly underestimated. Spike-spanning, vaccine-associated CD4 TCRs were dominant at 160-218 and 743-854.

This CDR3 region has 13 residues. V dropped 4 bases and J dropped 10 bases, with 11 bases sitting between them. Germline V CDR1 and CDR2: MNHNY, SVGAGI (reference sequence). Generated by immunoSEQ multiplex PCR, the TCRdb table keeps only in-frame clones and is missing some. The sample consists of around 150,000 clones, about 90% of them appearing once. This material consisted of peripheral blood, taken on day 0 of AZD1222 vaccination. This rearrangement joins TRBV6-6 to TRBJ1-6; D remains ambiguous. The TCR sequence derives from an adult in good health. The CDR3 loop is CASSSPPPSPLHF. CDR3 bases: TGTGCCAGCAGTTCCCCTCCACCCTCACCCCTCCACTTT.